This passage covers 10 T cell receptor beta chains from one sample sequenced in a study of OX40 agonist ivuxolimab in advanced cancers. Library method: the immunoSEQ multiplex PCR assay. Not all clones reach the TCRdb copy of this immuneACCESS table, which keeps in-frame sequences only. Checked studies attribute under half of the gap to unresolved V genes and leave the rest unexplained. This sample is represented by around 70,000 clones; approximately 80% of them were singletons. Around 6.7% of the sample is held by the ten biggest clonotypes. The source was CD4+ or CD8+ T cells sorted from blood, collected in a trial of the OX40 agonist ivuxolimab. These receptor sequences come from an adult with an advanced solid tumor such as melanoma, head and neck, liver or kidney cancer.

The V and J genes are TRBV28 and TRBJ1-5; TRBD1 matches 8 bases. The germline CDR1 and CDR2 sequences are MDHEN and SYDVKM. The CDR3 runs to 15 residues. The ends lost 5 bases at V and 1 base at J; junction bases unmatched: 4. CDR3 loop: CASSPGGVSNQPQHF. For the CDR3, the DNA is TGTGCCAGCAGTCCAGGGGGCGTAAGCAATCAGCCCCAGCATTTT.

The chain is built from TRBV30 and TRBJ1-2; D uncertain. Germline CDR1 and CDR2: GTSNPN and SVGIG (reference sequence). The V end lost 1 base, the J end lost 1 base, and 4 bases lay between the germline ends. This CDR3 is 12 amino acids long. This CDR3 is CAWSGFNYGYTF. CDR3 in DNA: TGTGCCTGGAGTGGCTTTAACTATGGCTACACCTTC.

The chain carries TRBV5-4 and TRBJ1-1; a weak D match, TRBD1 (6 bases). Germline V lookup: CDR1 SGHNT, CDR2 YYREEE (reference sequence). Trimming pared 3 bases from V and 5 bases from J, leaving 20 bases between. The CDR3 totals 16 residues. The CDR3 DNA reads as TGTGCCAGCAGCTCCGACAGGCGATCTGGGGGAACTGAAGCTTTCTTT. Its translation: CASSSDRRSGGTEAFF.

The chain has TRBV6-5 and TRBJ2-1, with D perhaps matching TRBD1 (5 bases). The length of the CDR3 is 14 residues. V lost 5 bases to trimming and J lost 7 bases, with 15 bases between them. Germline V gene data show CDR1 as MNHEY and CDR2 as SVGAGI. The CDR3: CASSNPGYGNEQFF. In DNA form, the CDR3 reads TGTGCCAGCAGTAACCCAGGGTACGGGAATGAGCAGTTCTTC.

CDR3 region: CASSQAPQLNYGYTF. The CDR3 nucleotides read TGTGCCAGCAGCCAAGCTCCACAGCTGAACTATGGCTACACCTTC. The chain recombines TRBV4-2 with TRBJ1-2; D remains unclear. V lost 1 base, J lost 2 bases, and 11 bases lay in between. Germline V gene lookup returns CDR1 LGHNA and CDR2 YNFKEQ. This CDR3 has 15 residues.

The V gene is TRBV2, the J gene TRBJ2-3, with D tentatively TRBD2 (5 bases). The CDR3 spans 15 residues. CDR1 is SNHLY, CDR2 FYNNEI, per germline. V was cut by 5 bases and J by 5 bases, with 17 bases left in between. Here the CDR3 DNA reads TGTGCCAGCAGTCGGTGGGCGGCCCGGGGAGATACGCAGTATTTT. Amino acid sequence: CASSRWAARGDTQYF.

This chain links TRBV29-1 with TRBJ2-5, with D perhaps matching TRBD2 (6 bases). Germline CDR1 and CDR2: SQVTM and ANQGSEA. CDR3 length equals 12 residues. The ends were cut back, 6 bases at V and 4 bases at J, with 12 bases in the middle. DNA of the CDR3: TGCAGCGTCGAACTAGCTTCAGAGACCCAGTACTTC. Amino acid sequence: CSVELASETQYF. Drawing the rest from reference TRBV29-1 and TRBJ2-5, the complete variable domain is SAVISQKPSRDICQRGTSLTIQCQVDSQVTMMFWYRQQPGQSLTLIATANQGSEATYESGFVIDKFPISRPNLTFSTLTVSNMSPEDSSIYLCSVELASETQYFGPGTRLLVL.

The V gene is TRBV7-3, the J gene TRBJ1-1; weak D call: TRBD1 (5 bases). V lost 1 base and J lost 6, with 24 bases in between. Germline CDR1 is SGHTA and CDR2 is FQGTGA. The CDR3 runs to 18 residues. CDR3 in amino acids: CASSLIGSAGKDFAEAFF. The CDR3 DNA reads as TGTGCCAGCAGCTTAATAGGCTCGGCAGGGAAGGATTTCGCTGAAGCTTTCTTT.

CDR3 residues: CASSPTRGVTEQFF. CDR3 sequence (DNA): TGTGCCAGCAGCCCGACTAGAGGGGTGACTGAGCAGTTCTTC. V gene TRBV7-9 combines with J gene TRBJ2-1, with D maybe TRBD2 (6 bases). With 5 bases removed from V and 9 bases from J, the gap between germline ends came to 17 bases. This CDR3 has 14 amino acids. Germline V gene sequence: CDR1 SEHNR, CDR2 FQNEAQ (reference sequence).

This rearrangement joins TRBV7-3 to TRBJ2-3; 8 bases match TRBD1. Looked up from germline, CDR1 is SGHTA and CDR2 is FQGTGA. CDR3 length equals 14 residues. Trimming removed 3 bases from V and 2 bases from J; junction bases left unmatched: 1. CDR3: CASSFRGPTDTQYF. The CDR3 DNA reads TGTGCCAGCAGCTTCAGGGGGCCCACAGATACGCAGTATTTT.